This entry describes one T cell receptor (beta chain). Libraries were prepared by immunoSEQ multiplex PCR; TCRdb keeps only in-frame clonotypes and omits some of them. The sample holds under 250,000 clones, around 90% seen once. The ends were cut back, 0 bases at V and 3 bases at J, with 10 bases in the middle. The CDR3 has 15 amino acids. Germline values: CDR1 MNHEY, CDR2 SVGAGI. This entry is derived from a study of blood T cell repertoires in COVID-19. At the level of the study: The United States, Italy and Spain were the sources of the acute and convalescent COVID-19 samples. T cells, B-cell-depleted T cells, or PBMCs provided the cDNA or gDNA that served as material.

The chain carries TRBV6-5 and TRBJ2-3; no clear D gene. The specimen sequenced was peripheral blood. This TCR was recovered from a man aged 25 to 45 with COVID-19, enrolled during active disease. CDR3 in amino acids: CASSYSTLATDTQYF. CDR3 DNA: TGTGCCAGCAGTTACTCGACGTTAGCAACAGATACGCAGTATTTT.